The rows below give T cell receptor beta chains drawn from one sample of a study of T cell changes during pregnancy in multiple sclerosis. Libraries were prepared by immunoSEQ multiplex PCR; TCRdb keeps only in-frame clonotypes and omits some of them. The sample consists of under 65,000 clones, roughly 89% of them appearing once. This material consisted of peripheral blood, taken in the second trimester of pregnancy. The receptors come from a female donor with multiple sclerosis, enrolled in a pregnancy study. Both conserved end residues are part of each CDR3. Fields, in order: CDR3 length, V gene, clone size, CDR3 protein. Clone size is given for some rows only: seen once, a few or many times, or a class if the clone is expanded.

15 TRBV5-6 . CASRGRTGFNYGYTF
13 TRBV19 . CASSQEVFHGYTF
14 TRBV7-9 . CASSLNRGDQPQHF
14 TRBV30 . CAWRFLAGGGEQFF
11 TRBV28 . CASSNPREQFF
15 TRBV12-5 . CASGTGLYSQETQYF
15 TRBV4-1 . CASSQDGGDHQPQHF
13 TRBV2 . CASSGTVTYEQYF
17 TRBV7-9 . CASSRIAGVMLTDTQYF
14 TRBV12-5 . CASGLAGGGETQYF
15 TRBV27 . CASSVQGWGSYEQYF
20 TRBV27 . CASSPAGTDSLFNLNYGYTF
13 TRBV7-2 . CASSPDTNYGYTF
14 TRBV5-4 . CASSLGGANTEAFF
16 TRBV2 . CASSGTGGAGNQPQHF
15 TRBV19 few CASSKTGAGANVLTF
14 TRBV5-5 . CASSLAGGGNTIYF
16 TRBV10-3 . CAISSLGEGPNEKLFF
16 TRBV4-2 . CASSQAFSSGANVLTF
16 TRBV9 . CASSAHLAGGSGELFF
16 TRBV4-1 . CASSQETSGRYNEQFF
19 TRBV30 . CAWAGGLAGALTNYNEQFF
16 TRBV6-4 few CASSEAGTSGSNEQFF
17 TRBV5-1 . CASSRRPGEREPDTQYF
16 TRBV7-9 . CASSLGGAGATDTQYF
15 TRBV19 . CASSKGLATGETQYF
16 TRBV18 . CASSPNKGLADYEQYF
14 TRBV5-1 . CASSLGSGTYEQYF
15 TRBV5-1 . CASSLTSGSTDTQYF
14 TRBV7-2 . CASSLGGHTDTQYF
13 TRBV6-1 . CASSEFRAYEQYF
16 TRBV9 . CASSVEGTSDQETQYF
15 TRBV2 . CASSETGANTGELFF
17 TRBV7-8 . CASSPPPSGSGKETQYF
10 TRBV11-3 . CASIRTGKYF
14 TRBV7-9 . CASSLLGEGQPQHF
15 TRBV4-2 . CASSQGQEGPYEQYF
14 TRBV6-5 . CASRGGPSRVGYTF
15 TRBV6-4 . CASSDSGANTGELFF
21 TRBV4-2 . CASSQDFHWEGSASGANVLTF
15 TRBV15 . CATSGGGERWDIQYF
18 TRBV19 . CASSIKGLRGAGIYEQYF
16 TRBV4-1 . CASSQGQGADNYGYTF
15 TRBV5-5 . CASSLAAHPNQPQHF
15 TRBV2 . CASRTSGRSYNEQFF
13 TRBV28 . CAGGGSSGQPQHF
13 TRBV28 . CASTTGSNYGYTF